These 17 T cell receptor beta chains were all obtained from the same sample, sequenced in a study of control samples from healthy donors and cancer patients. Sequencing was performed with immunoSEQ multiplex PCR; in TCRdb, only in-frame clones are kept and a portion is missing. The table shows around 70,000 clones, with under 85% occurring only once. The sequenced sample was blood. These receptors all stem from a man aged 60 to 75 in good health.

CDR3 bases: TGTGCCAGCAGCTTAGACGGATTGGATCAGCCCCAGCATTTT. This encodes CASSLDGLDQPQHF. The chain couples TRBV7-2 to TRBJ1-5; unclear D gene. CDR3 length: 14 residues. V lost 1 base, J lost 5 bases, and 9 bases lay in between. Germline assignment: CDR1 SGHTA and CDR2 FQGNSA.

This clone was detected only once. CDR3 amino acids: CASSSGRSSYNSPLHF. CDR3 DNA: TGCGCCAGCAGCTCGGGACGTAGCTCCTATAATTCACCCCTCCACTTT. This chain links TRBV5-1 with TRBJ1-6; possibly TRBD1 for D (5 bases). The V end lost 3 bases, the J end lost 0 bases, and 10 bases lay between the germline ends. The V gene's germline CDR1 is SGHRS and CDR2 YFSETQ. This CDR3 is built from 16 residues.

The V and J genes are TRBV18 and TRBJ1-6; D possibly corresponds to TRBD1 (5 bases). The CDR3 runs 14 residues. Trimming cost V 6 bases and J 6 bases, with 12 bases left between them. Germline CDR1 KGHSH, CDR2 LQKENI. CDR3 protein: CASSRGDGNSPLHF. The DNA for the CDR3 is TGTGCCAGCTCTCGAGGGGACGGTAATTCACCCCTCCACTTT.

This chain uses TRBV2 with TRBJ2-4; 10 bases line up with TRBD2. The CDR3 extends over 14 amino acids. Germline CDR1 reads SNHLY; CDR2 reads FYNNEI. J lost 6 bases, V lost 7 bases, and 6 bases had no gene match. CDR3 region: CASTYSGRPNIQYF. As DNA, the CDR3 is TGTGCCAGCACGTATAGCGGGAGGCCAAACATTCAGTACTTC.

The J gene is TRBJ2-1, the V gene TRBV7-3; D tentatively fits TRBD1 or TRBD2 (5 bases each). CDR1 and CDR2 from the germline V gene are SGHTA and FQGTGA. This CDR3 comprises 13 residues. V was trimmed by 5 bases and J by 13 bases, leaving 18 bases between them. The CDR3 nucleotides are TGTGCCAGCAGCCCTTCCCCGGGGACCACACAGTTCTTC. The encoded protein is CASSPSPGTTQFF. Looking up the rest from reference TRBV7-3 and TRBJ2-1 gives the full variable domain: GAGVSQTPSNKVTEKGKYVELRCDPISGHTALYWYRQSLGQGPEFLIYFQGTGAADDSGLPNDRFFAVRPEGSVSTLKIQRTERGDSAVYLCASSPSPGTTQFFGPGTRLTVL.

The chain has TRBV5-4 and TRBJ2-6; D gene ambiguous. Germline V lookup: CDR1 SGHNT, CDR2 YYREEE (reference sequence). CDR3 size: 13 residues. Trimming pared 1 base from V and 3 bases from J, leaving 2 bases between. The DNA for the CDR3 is TGTGCCAGCAGCTTGAGTGGGGCCAACGTCCTGACTTTC. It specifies CASSLSGANVLTF.

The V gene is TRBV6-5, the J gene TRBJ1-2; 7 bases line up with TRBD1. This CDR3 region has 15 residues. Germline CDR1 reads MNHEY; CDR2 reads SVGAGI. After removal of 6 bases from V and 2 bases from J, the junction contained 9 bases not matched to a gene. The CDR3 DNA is TGTGCCAGCAGGAGCCGACAGGGACCCAACTATGGCTACACCTTC. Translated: CASRSRQGPNYGYTF.

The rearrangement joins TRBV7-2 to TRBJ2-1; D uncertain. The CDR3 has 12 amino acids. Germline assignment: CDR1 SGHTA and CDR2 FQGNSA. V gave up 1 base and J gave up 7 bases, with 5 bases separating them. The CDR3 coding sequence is TGTGCCAGCAGCTTAGTTGGGAATGAGCAGTTCTTC. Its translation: CASSLVGNEQFF.

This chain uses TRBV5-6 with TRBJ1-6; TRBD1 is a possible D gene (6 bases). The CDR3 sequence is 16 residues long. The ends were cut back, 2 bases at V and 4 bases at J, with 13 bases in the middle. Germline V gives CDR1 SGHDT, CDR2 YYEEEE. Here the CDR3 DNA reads TGTGCCAGCAGCTTAACAGGGTCGAAATATAATTCACCCCTCCACTTT. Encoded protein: CASSLTGSKYNSPLHF.

CDR3 DNA: TGCGCCAGCAGCGTGGATGTAGGGTCCTACGAGCAGTACTTC. Translating it yields CASSVDVGSYEQYF. The rearrangement links TRBV5-1 to TRBJ2-7, with D unresolved. V lost 4 bases, J lost 1 base, and 12 bases lay in between. In germline, CDR1 is SGHRS, CDR2 YFSETQ. The CDR3 has 14 amino acids.

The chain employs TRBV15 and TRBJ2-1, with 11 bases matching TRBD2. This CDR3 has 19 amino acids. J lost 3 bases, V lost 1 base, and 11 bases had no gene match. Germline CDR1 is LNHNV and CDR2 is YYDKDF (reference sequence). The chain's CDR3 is CATSRARETSGADYNEQFF. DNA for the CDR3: TGTGCCACCAGCAGAGCTCGGGAGACTAGCGGGGCAGACTACAATGAGCAGTTCTTC.

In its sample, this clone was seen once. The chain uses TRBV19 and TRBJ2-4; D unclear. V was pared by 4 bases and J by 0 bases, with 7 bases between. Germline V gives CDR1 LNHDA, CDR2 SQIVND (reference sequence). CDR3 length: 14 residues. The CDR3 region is CASSTHGAKNIQYF. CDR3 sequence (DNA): TGTGCCAGTAGTACCCACGGAGCCAAAAACATTCAGTACTTC.

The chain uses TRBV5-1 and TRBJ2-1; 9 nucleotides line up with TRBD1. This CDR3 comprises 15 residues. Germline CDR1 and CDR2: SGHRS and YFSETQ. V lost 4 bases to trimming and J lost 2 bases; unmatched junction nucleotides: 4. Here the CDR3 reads CASSTGQGPYNEQFF. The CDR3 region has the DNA TGCGCCAGCAGCACGGGACAGGGACCCTACAATGAGCAGTTCTTC.

CDR3 sequence: CASSHTGVSNSPLHF. The CDR3 DNA reads TGTGCCAGCAGCCATACAGGGGTGAGTAATTCACCCCTCCACTTT. This chain uses TRBV3-1 (or the pseudogene TRBV3-2) with TRBJ1-6; 7 bases fit TRBD1. Trimming took 3 bases from V and 6 from J; bases not matched to a gene: 5. The CDR3 covers 15 residues. Germline-derived CDR1 and CDR2 are LGHDT and YNNKEL (reference sequence).

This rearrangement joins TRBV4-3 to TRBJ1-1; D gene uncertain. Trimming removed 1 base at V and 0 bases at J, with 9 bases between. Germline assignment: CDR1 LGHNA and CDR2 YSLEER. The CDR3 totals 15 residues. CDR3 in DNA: TGCGCCAGCAGCCAAGTCACGGAAATGAACACTGAAGCTTTCTTT. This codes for CASSQVTEMNTEAFF.

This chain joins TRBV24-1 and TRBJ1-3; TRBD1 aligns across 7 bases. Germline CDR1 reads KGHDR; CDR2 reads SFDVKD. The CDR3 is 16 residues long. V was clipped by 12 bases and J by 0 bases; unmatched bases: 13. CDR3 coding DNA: TGTGCCCCGGGGACAGCCATCCATTTCTCTGGAAACACCATATATTTT. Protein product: CAPGTAIHFSGNTIYF.

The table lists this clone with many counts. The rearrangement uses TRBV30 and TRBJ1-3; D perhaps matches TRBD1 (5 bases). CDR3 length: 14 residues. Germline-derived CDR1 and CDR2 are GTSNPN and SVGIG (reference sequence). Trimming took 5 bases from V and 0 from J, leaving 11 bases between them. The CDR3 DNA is TGTGCCTGGCTCCACAGGAGCTCTGGAAACACCATATATTTT. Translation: CAWLHRSSGNTIYF.